This entry is about one T cell receptor beta chain. The antigen remains undetermined. It was at deep level that the assay was run. The data were produced by immunoSEQ multiplex PCR, yet TCRdb's version contains in-frame clones alone and is incomplete. The sample includes about 1.9 million clones, about 93% seen only once; the top ten take over 1.5%. The data belong to a study of shared clonotypes between healthy human individuals. Study conclusions and caveats: Measured sharing among donors was expected to vary with sequencing depth.

The CDR3 contains 13 residues. After removal of 6 bases from V and 7 bases from J, the junction contained 5 bases not matched to a gene. The V gene's germline CDR1 is MNHNS and CDR2 SASEGT. Positive CCR7 selection of CD45RO-negative cells yielded the naive CD8 cells, and terminally differentiated effector memory CD45RA+ cells were excluded. The chain recombines TRBV6-1 with TRBJ1-4, with 7 bases fitting TRBD1. Sequencing used naive CD8+ T cells from PBMCs. The clonotype comes from a man aged 18 to 30 in good health. Some clones in this sample may be carry-over from other donors' samples. This CDR3 is CASRGGYGEKLFF. In DNA, the CDR3 is TGTGCCAGCAGAGGGGGCTACGGTGAAAAACTGTTTTTT.